This TCR beta chain was captured in a study of T-cell memory formation after mild COVID-19. At the level of the study: For the most part, TCR clusters were specific to one donor.

The study, taken as a whole, reports: Contracting clones from day 15 to 85 had balanced CD4/CD8; later expanders favoured CD4+. For contracting clones, CD4+ ones sat mainly in CM and EM, CD8+ in EMRA. Cross-reactive memory apparently joined, as some responding clones appeared in pre-infection memory.

Germline V gene lookup returns CDR1 SGHTA and CDR2 FQGNSA. The CDR3 totals 17 residues. Trimming cost V 5 bases and J 1 base; bases outside gene matches: 11. This clonotype was counted between two and nine times. Its antigen is as yet unknown. A single record per CDR3 protein comes from TCRdb applying MiXCR to the 5' RACE reads. The profile shows some 440,000 distinct CDR3 sequences, roughly 23% of them singletons. The source material was PBMCs or a T cell subset sorted from them (not recorded which). This receptor was identified in an adult woman who had mild COVID-19 (a few samples of this study predate the infection). Cell type and time point are not known. This rearrangement joins TRBV7-2 to TRBJ2-5, with 9 positions matching TRBD2. CDR3 DNA sequence: TGTGCCAGCAGCCCCGGTGGAGCGGGAGGTAGCCAAGAGACCCAGTACTTC. This translates into CASSPGGAGGSQETQYF.